The 10 T cell receptor beta chains listed next were all sequenced from one sample in a study of blood T cells in healthy people across ages. With a J-beta primer mix and a sample-barcoded 5' primer, a second PCR ran roughly 6 to 11 cycles. TCRdb reprocessed the 5' RACE reads with MiXCR, giving one entry per CDR3 protein. The sample contains hundreds of thousands of distinct CDR3 sequences, 20% to 25% of which appear only once. Sequences were obtained from blood. The receptors derive from a man between 65 and 85 years old in good health.

There are a few counts of this clonotype. V is TRBV13 and J is TRBJ2-5; a weak D match, TRBD1 (5 bases). Per germline, CDR1 PRHDT and CDR2 FYEKMQ (reference sequence). There are 14 residues in the CDR3. V dropped 8 bases and J dropped 1 base, with 14 bases sitting between them. CDR3 in amino acids: CASGSLGVQETQYF. The CDR3 DNA follows: TGTGCCAGCGGATCATTAGGGGTCCAAGAGACCCAGTACTTC.

The chain couples TRBV20-1 to TRBJ2-1; unclear D gene. The germline V and J ends were trimmed by 4 bases and 7 bases, with 8 bases remaining between them. In germline, CDR1 is DFQATT, CDR2 SNEGSKA (reference sequence). The length of the CDR3 is 11 residues. The CDR3 coding sequence is TGCAGTGCTACCCGGGCAAATGAGCAGTTCTTC. Residues: CSATRANEQFF.

The genes are TRBV6-2 or TRBV6-3 and TRBJ2-1, with 9 bases aligning to TRBD1. Trimming took 5 bases from V and 5 from J; bases not matched to a gene: 4. From germline, CDR1 is MNHEY and CDR2 SVGEGT. The CDR3 consists of 14 residues. CDR3 amino acids: CASSPGDRDNEQFF. In DNA, the CDR3 is TGTGCCAGCAGTCCCGGGGACAGGGACAATGAGCAGTTCTTC.

A few counts support this clonotype. The V and J genes are TRBV4-3 and TRBJ2-2; 7 bases line up with TRBD1. Trimming at V came to 0 bases and at J to 6 bases, leaving 7 bases not matched to a gene. Germline V gene sequence: CDR1 LGHNA, CDR2 YSLEER. The CDR3 totals 16 residues. As DNA, the CDR3 is TGCGCCAGCAGCCAAGAATCAGGGACAGTGGCCGGGGAGCTGTTTTTT. Translating it yields CASSQESGTVAGELFF.

This clonotype was seen only a few times. The rearrangement joins TRBV25-1 to TRBJ2-4; D unresolved. V lost 5 bases and J lost 9, with 20 bases in between. The CDR3 loop spans 15 amino acids. The germline CDR1 and CDR2 sequences are MGHDK and SYGVNS. The CDR3 DNA reads TGTGCCAGCAGTTCAGTTGGGATCCTGCCTTCCATTCAGTACTTC. Its translation is CASSSVGILPSIQYF.

The chain links TRBV19 to TRBJ2-1; 9 bases fit TRBD1. Trimming at V came to 3 bases and at J to 3 bases, leaving 12 bases not matched to a gene. Per germline, CDR1 LNHDA and CDR2 SQIVND (reference sequence). This CDR3 comprises 18 residues. The CDR3 nucleotides are TGTGCCAGTAGTATGCCCGGGGGACAGGGAATAGTCTACAATGAGCAGTTCTTC. Encoded protein: CASSMPGGQGIVYNEQFF.

This clonotype was counted only a few times. This chain uses TRBV5-6 with TRBJ2-7; D remains unclear. CDR1 SGHDT and CDR2 YYEEEE come from the germline V gene. Trimming shortened V by 0 bases and J by 5 bases, and 12 bases separated the two germline ends. The CDR3 runs to 14 residues. The CDR3 coding sequence is TGTGCCAGCAGCTTGGTCCAGATAATGCACGAGCAGTACTTC. This sequence encodes CASSLVQIMHEQYF.

This clonotype was picked up one time. This may come from a read error, since a much larger clone is one base off. The chain couples TRBV6-1 to TRBJ2-5; TRBD2 matches at 8 bases. The CDR3 totals 11 residues. Germline loops: CDR1 MNHNS, CDR2 SASEGT. The DNA for the CDR3 is TGTGCCGGCAGTGCCGGACTAGCACCGTACTTC. This sequence encodes CAGSAGLAPYF.

This chain connects TRBV13 to TRBJ2-4; D not certain. Trimming pared 4 bases from V and 1 base from J, leaving 14 bases between. This CDR3 region has 16 residues. Germline V gene lookup returns CDR1 PRHDT and CDR2 FYEKMQ (reference sequence). The CDR3 nucleotides are TGTGCCAGCAGCTCCCCGTTCATGAGGGCCAAAAACATTCAGTACTTC. Residues: CASSSPFMRAKNIQYF.

This clonotype turned up a few times. V is TRBV29-1 and J is TRBJ2-2; unclear D gene. The CDR3 is 12 amino acids. Between the trimmed V and J ends, which lost 4 bases and 3 bases, there was a span of 6 bases. Germline values: CDR1 SQVTM, CDR2 ANQGSEA. CDR3 nucleotide sequence: TGCAGCGTTGCTCCCGACACCGGGGAGCTGTTTTTT. Its protein product is CSVAPDTGELFF.